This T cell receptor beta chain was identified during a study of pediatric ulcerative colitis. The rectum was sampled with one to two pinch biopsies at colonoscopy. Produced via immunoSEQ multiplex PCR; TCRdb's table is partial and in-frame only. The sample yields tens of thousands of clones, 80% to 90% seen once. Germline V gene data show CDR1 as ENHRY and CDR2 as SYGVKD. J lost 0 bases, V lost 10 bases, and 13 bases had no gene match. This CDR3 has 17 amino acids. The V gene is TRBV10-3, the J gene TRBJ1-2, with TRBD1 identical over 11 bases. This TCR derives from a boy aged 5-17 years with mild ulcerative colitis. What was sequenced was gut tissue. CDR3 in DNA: TGTGCCACCACGGCTTGGACAGGGGGCCCCTCTAACTATGGCTACACCTTC. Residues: CATTAWTGGPSNYGYTF.